What follows are 4 T cell receptor beta chains derived from one specimen sequenced in a study of blood T cell repertoires in COVID-19. TCRdb's table, derived via immunoSEQ multiplex PCR, lists solely in-frame clones and lacks some. The repertoire consists of about 240,000 clones, with approximately 86% occurring once and the leading ten covering under 9%. The sample comprised peripheral blood. The receptor source for this set is a woman in her 70s with active or convalescent COVID-19.

V is TRBV11-2 and J is TRBJ1-1; D is unresolved. V lost 5 bases to trimming and J lost 2 bases, with 12 bases between them. CDR3 size: 14 residues. CDR1 is SGHAT and CDR2 is FQNNGV in the germline V gene. The CDR3 here is CASSQSRINTEAFF. Here the CDR3 DNA reads TGTGCCAGCAGCCAGTCCAGGATAAACACTGAAGCTTTCTTT.

This sequence joins TRBV7-2 and TRBJ2-7, with D possibly matching TRBD1 (6 bases). V dropped 1 base and J dropped 3 bases, with 10 bases sitting between them. CDR3 size: 14 residues. CDR1 is SGHTA, CDR2 FQGNSA, per germline. CDR3 amino acids: CASSLETGNYEQYF. The CDR3 DNA sequence: TGTGCCAGCAGCTTAGAAACAGGGAACTACGAGCAGTACTTC.

The chain links TRBV6-2 or TRBV6-3 to TRBJ2-5; TRBD1 aligns across 8 bases. The CDR3 covers 13 residues. Trimming at V came to 6 bases and at J to 4 bases, leaving 4 bases not matched to a gene. Germline lookup yields CDR1 MNHEY and CDR2 SVGEGT. CDR3 amino acids: CASSGTGPETQYF. The CDR3 region has the DNA TGTGCCAGCAGCGGGACAGGCCCAGAGACCCAGTACTTC.

V and J are TRBV6-5 and TRBJ2-7, with TRBD1 matching over 12 bases. With V trimmed by 2 bases and J by 5 bases, 4 bases remained unmatched. This CDR3 spans 15 amino acids. Germline assignment: CDR1 MNHEY and CDR2 SVGAGI. The CDR3 spells CASSYGGQGADEQYF. The CDR3 bases are TGTGCCAGCAGTTACGGGGGACAGGGGGCGGACGAGCAGTACTTC.